The rows below give T cell receptor beta chains drawn from one sample of a study of blood T cell repertoires in COVID-19. Profiled with immunoSEQ multiplex PCR; TCRdb holds only in-frame clones, not every one. The table shows approximately 63,000 clones, with around nine tenths occurring only once. Source material: peripheral blood. Every receptor here comes from a woman of 80 years or more with active COVID-19. The CDR3 runs from the conserved cysteine through the conserved F or W. The order of the fields is D gene, J gene, CDR3 length, V gene, clone size, CDR3 protein, CDR3 DNA. D genes are given only for firm matches. Clone size appears in some rows only: once, few, many, or a class for an expanded clone.

>TRBD1|TRBJ1-2|14|TRBV6-5|once
CASSPGQGVVGYTF
TGTGCCAGCAGTCCGGGACAGGGGGTAGTTGGCTACACCTTC
>TRBD1|TRBJ1-5|14|TRBV5-1|.
CASSLTGGNQPQHF
TGCGCCAGCAGCTTGACAGGGGGTAATCAGCCCCAGCATTTT
>.|TRBJ2-5|17|TRBV21-1|.
CASSKLRFSSGSGTQYF
TGTGCCAGCAGCAAACTACGGTTCTCTAGCGGGTCTGGGACCCAGTACTTC
>TRBD2|TRBJ2-5|17|TRBV18|.
CASSPFLGLAAGETQYF
TGTGCCAGCTCACCATTCTTGGGTCTAGCGGCGGGGGAGACCCAGTACTTC
>TRBD2|TRBJ2-6|16|TRBV9|.
CASSFRGGLGANVLTF
TGTGCCAGCAGCTTTCGGGGGGGCCTTGGGGCCAACGTCCTGACTTTC
>.|TRBJ2-3|15|TRBV18|.
CASSTSLTSTDTQYF
TGTGCCAGCTCCACTAGCCTTACTAGCACAGATACGCAGTATTTT
>.|TRBJ1-1|16|TRBV5-6|.
CASSPLPRQANTEAFF
TGTGCCAGCAGTCCTCTCCCTAGACAGGCTAACACTGAAGCTTTCTTT
>.|TRBJ1-5|15|TRBV18|.
CASSTQGLGNQPQHF
TGTGCCAGCTCCACCCAGGGGCTGGGCAATCAGCCCCAGCATTTT
>TRBD2|TRBJ2-7|15|TRBV7-2|.
CASSLGSSGGYEQYF
TGTGCCAGCAGCTTAGGTAGCAGCGGGGGCTACGAGCAGTACTTC
>TRBD2|TRBJ2-1|16|TRBV7-3|.
CASSLGPGGARNEQFF
TGTGCCAGCAGCTTAGGTCCCGGGGGGGCACGGAATGAGCAGTTCTTC
>TRBD2|TRBJ2-5|18|TRBV7-8|.
CASSLGGATAGGPETQYF
TGTGCCAGCAGCTTAGGAGGAGCTACGGCGGGGGGGCCGGAGACCCAGTACTTC
>TRBD2|TRBJ2-4|15|TRBV19|.
CASSIVGGGINIQYF
TGTGCCAGTAGTATAGTGGGCGGGGGGATCAACATTCAGTACTTC
>.|TRBJ1-2|12|TRBV2|.
CASTFPPYGYTF
TGTGCCAGCACCTTCCCCCCCTATGGCTACACCTTC
>.|TRBJ1-2|14|TRBV18|.
CASSPAGSFYGYTF
TGTGCCAGCTCACCGGCCGGGTCATTCTATGGCTACACCTTC
>TRBD2|TRBJ2-3|16|TRBV15|.
CATSLGLAGSSDTQYF
TGTGCCACCAGCTTGGGCCTAGCGGGTTCCAGTGATACGCAGTATTTT
>TRBD1|TRBJ2-5|16|TRBV29-1|once
CSVAGTELEHKETQYF
TGCAGCGTTGCCGGGACAGAATTGGAACACAAAGAGACCCAGTACTTC
>.|TRBJ1-1|14|TRBV7-2|.
CASSLGRGWTEAFF
TGTGCCAGCAGCTTAGGGAGGGGTTGGACTGAAGCTTTCTTT
>TRBD2|TRBJ2-1|13|TRBV5-1|.
CASSKTSGAEQFF
TGCGCCAGCAGCAAGACTAGCGGGGCCGAGCAGTTCTTC
>TRBD2|TRBJ2-2|17|TRBV9|.
CASSPGRGSGVPGELFF
TGTGCCAGCAGCCCCGGGAGAGGTAGCGGGGTGCCCGGGGAGCTGTTTTTT
>TRBD1|TRBJ2-7|13|TRBV2|.
CASSGGTGGVQYF
TGTGCCAGCAGTGGAGGGACAGGGGGCGTGCAGTACTTC
>TRBD1|TRBJ1-2|12|TRBV30|.
CAWNRGTYGYTF
TGTGCCTGGAACAGGGGAACCTATGGCTACACCTTC
>.|TRBJ1-3|15|TRBV20-1|medium-sized
CSASPDSLSGNTIYF
TGCAGTGCTAGTCCCGACAGTCTCTCTGGAAACACCATATATTTT
>.|TRBJ2-5|13|TRBV2|.
CASSRDKGETQYF
TGTGCCAGCAGCAGGGACAAGGGGGAGACCCAGTACTTC
>.|TRBJ1-3|14|TRBV19|.
CASSMETAGNTIYF
TGTGCCAGTAGTATGGAGACGGCTGGAAACACCATATATTTT
>.|TRBJ2-5|12|TRBV6-6|once
CASSYSASKFYF
TGTGCCAGCAGTTACTCGGCTAGCAAATTTTACTTC
>.|TRBJ2-3|13|TRBV30|.
CAWSVKGTDTQYF
TGTGCCTGGAGTGTAAAGGGGACAGATACGCAGTATTTT
>.|TRBJ1-6|13|TRBV27|many
CASSFGDNSPLHF
TGTGCCAGCAGTTTCGGGGATAATTCACCCCTCCACTTT
>TRBD2|TRBJ2-1|16|TRBV30|.
CAWSPGTSGGNNEQFF
TGTGCCTGGAGCCCCGGGACTAGCGGGGGGAACAATGAGCAGTTCTTC
>TRBD2|TRBJ2-5|15|TRBV14|.
CASSHRLAALSSQYF
TGTGCCAGCAGCCACCGACTAGCGGCCCTCTCGAGCCAGTACTTC
>TRBD2|TRBJ2-7|19|TRBV7-9|few
CASSIQPGQGLAGTYEQYF
TGTGCCAGCAGCATCCAACCGGGACAGGGACTAGCGGGGACCTACGAGCAGTACTTC
>.|TRBJ1-5|13|TRBV6-5|.
CASSYLIGQPQHF
TGTGCCAGCAGTTACCTCATCGGGCAGCCCCAGCATTTT
>TRBD1|TRBJ1-2|15|TRBV30|.
CAWSSPGQAFYGYTF
TGTGCCTGGAGTTCGCCGGGACAGGCCTTCTATGGCTACACCTTC
>.|TRBJ2-1|13|TRBV7-3|.
CASSLNRGNEQFF
TGTGCCAGCAGCTTAAATAGGGGCAATGAGCAGTTCTTC
>.|TRBJ1-2|13|TRBV9|.
CASSVDSNYGYTF
TGTGCCAGCAGCGTAGACAGTAACTATGGCTACACCTTC
>.|TRBJ2-7|15|TRBV6-5|.
CASSLLPRGSYEQYF
TGTGCCAGCAGTTTACTACCTCGGGGGAGCTACGAGCAGTACTTC
>.|TRBJ1-1|13|TRBV6-4|once
CASSEEQNTEAFF
TGTGCCAGCAGTGAAGAACAGAACACTGAAGCTTTCTTT
>TRBD1|TRBJ2-7|15|TRBV5-1|.
CASSLNTGGLYEQYF
TGCGCCAGCAGCTTGAATACAGGGGGGTTGTACGAGCAGTACTTC
>.|TRBJ1-2|13|TRBV15|once
CATSRDYSSGYTF
TGTGCCACCAGCAGAGATTACTCGTCTGGCTACACCTTC
>.|TRBJ2-5|17|TRBV5-6|.
CASSLSRRGWGQETQYF
TGTGCCAGCAGCTTAAGTCGGCGGGGCTGGGGGCAAGAGACCCAGTACTTC
>.|TRBJ2-5|14|TRBV5-6|.
CASSLGQVQETQYF
TGTGCCAGCAGCTTGGGCCAGGTCCAAGAGACCCAGTACTTC
>TRBD2|TRBJ2-1|13|TRBV6-6|.
CASLGGGLNEQFF
TGTGCCAGTTTGGGCGGGGGGTTGAATGAGCAGTTCTTC
>TRBD2|TRBJ2-5|14|TRBV9|.
CASSVAGGQETQYF
TGTGCCAGCAGCGTAGCGGGGGGGCAAGAGACCCAGTACTTC
>.|TRBJ2-3|14|TRBV5-1|.
CASSPWDKTDTQYF
TGCGCCAGCAGTCCCTGGGACAAGACAGATACGCAGTATTTT
>TRBD1|TRBJ1-1|13|TRBV2|.
CASSGQGNTEAFF
TGTGCCAGCAGTGGACAGGGGAACACTGAAGCTTTCTTT
>.|TRBJ1-6|15|TRBV6-6|.
CASTPSGQGNSPLHF
TGTGCCAGCACCCCATCGGGGCAGGGGAATTCACCCCTCCACTTT
>TRBD2|TRBJ2-5|14|TRBV7-2|.
CASSLRGGAETQYF
TGTGCCAGCAGCTTACGCGGGGGGGCAGAGACCCAGTACTTC
>TRBD2|TRBJ2-1|14|TRBV28|once
CASQGLAGSNEQFF
TGTGCCAGCCAGGGACTAGCGGGTTCGAATGAGCAGTTCTTC
>TRBD2|TRBJ2-3|18|TRBV5-8|.
CASSFLGLAGGRRDTQYF
TGTGCCAGCAGCTTCTTGGGGCTAGCGGGGGGCCGGAGGGATACGCAGTATTTT
>TRBD2|TRBJ2-2|21|TRBV7-3|.
CASSPLGRLGGLSLDAGELFF
TGTGCCAGCAGCCCCCTCGGGAGGTTGGGTGGACTGTCGTTGGATGCCGGGGAGCTGTTTTTT
>.|TRBJ1-6|16|TRBV28|few
CASSYLTRAGNSPLHF
TGTGCCAGCAGCTACCTGACCAGGGCCGGGAATTCACCCCTCCACTTT
>TRBD1|TRBJ2-2|16|TRBV10-3|.
CAISHTGGADTGELFF
TGTGCCATCAGTCATACAGGGGGCGCTGACACCGGGGAGCTGTTTTTT
>TRBD2|TRBJ2-7|13|TRBV7-9|.
CASSLPGGYEQYF
TGTGCCAGCAGCCTCCCGGGAGGGTACGAGCAGTACTTC
>.|TRBJ1-3|14|TRBV7-8|.
CASRWGGPGNTIYF
TGTGCCAGCAGATGGGGGGGACCCGGAAACACCATATATTTT
>.|TRBJ1-4|13|TRBV3-1/TRBV3-2|.
CASSLSPNEKLFF
TGTGCCAGCAGCCTCAGTCCTAATGAAAAACTGTTTTTT
>TRBD2|TRBJ2-3|15|TRBV24-1|.
CATSDPGLAGDTQYF
TGTGCCACCAGTGACCCGGGACTAGCGGGTGATACGCAGTATTTT